This record concerns one T cell receptor beta chain sequence. Its antigen is unknown. This sample is part of a study of cytomegalovirus exposure and HLA in healthy donors. Study-wide background: Assignment to the Caucasian-associated ancestry cluster applied to approximately 80% of the approximately 360 genotyped donors. Points from the study as a whole: Near-uniform donor sequencing depth was presumed by presence/absence analyses.

Germline loops: CDR1 MGHRA, CDR2 YSYEKL. This CDR3 spans 14 amino acids. The V gene lost 4 bases and the J gene lost 8 bases, with 17 bases spanning the gap. PCR used 60 Vbeta primers and 13 Jbeta primers. Profiled with immunoSEQ multiplex PCR; TCRdb holds only in-frame clones, not every one. The sample carries approximately 31,000 clones, 87% recorded once. Healthy bone marrow donors made up the donor group. This TCR derives from a boy aged 10-17 years in good health and CMV-seronegative. The material sequenced was PBMCs. The chain joins TRBV4-1 to TRBJ1-1; D unclear. CDR3 region: CASSPSWAGIEAFF. DNA for the CDR3: TGCGCCAGCAGCCCCTCATGGGCAGGAATAGAAGCTTTCTTT.